This TCR beta chain derives from a study of blood T cell repertoires in COVID-19. Study-level background: PBMCs, B-cell-depleted T cells, or T cells were the source of the cDNA or gDNA that made up the material.

In assigning cohorts, the study relied on participant-reported clinical history. The V end lost 5 bases, the J end lost 4 bases, and 14 bases lay between the germline ends. Looked up from germline, CDR1 is MDHEN and CDR2 is SYDVKM. CDR3 length equals 14 residues. In the original analysis: By means of reference gene primer amplification, nucleated cell counts were estimated. Some clones are missing from TCRdb's copy, which holds only in-frame ones; the method was immunoSEQ multiplex PCR. That table furnishes V, J and clone size, whereas the DNA furnished D and trimming. The table lists roughly 180,000 clones, 65% to 85% of them singletons.

The TCR was taken from a woman aged 50 to 60 in a cohort exposed to, infected with or recovered from COVID-19 (not recorded which). This rearrangement joins TRBV28 to TRBJ2-5, with a possible D match to TRBD1 (5 bases). Input material: PBMCs or T cells enriched from blood (not recorded which). CDR3 sequence: CASSLPGNSETQYF. DNA of the CDR3: TGTGCCAGCAGTCTACCAGGGAATTCAGAGACCCAGTACTTC.